Listed below are T cell receptor beta chains from one sample, sequenced in a study of radiotherapy plus CTLA-4 blockade in lung cancer. Sequencing used immunoSEQ multiplex PCR; TCRdb keeps in-frame clones, though not all of them. The sample comprises roughly 100,000 clones, 85% of which are singletons, and under 3% rests with the top ten. The source was peripheral blood, collected from a patient treated with radiotherapy plus ipilimumab. The receptors were sampled from a human donor with non-small cell lung cancer that progressed on radiotherapy plus ipilimumab. Some clones in this sample may be carry-over from other donors' samples. Each CDR3 is given with its conserved first and last residue. Fields, in order: D gene, J gene, V gene, clone size, CDR3 protein, CDR3 DNA. D genes are given only for firm matches. Part of the rows lack a size; the others show once, few, many or a class for expanded clones.

>NA|TRBJ1-1|TRBV7-9|few
CASSWTQNTEAFF
TGTGCCAGCAGCTGGACACAGAACACTGAAGCTTTCTTT
>NA|TRBJ1-4|TRBV4-2|NA
CASSPGRMDEKLFF
TGTGCCAGCAGCCCAGGGCGGATGGACGAAAAACTGTTTTTT
>NA|TRBJ1-5|TRBV7-8|NA
CASSLLTGRSNQPQHF
TGTGCCAGCAGCTTACTTACAGGGCGTAGCAATCAGCCCCAGCATTTT
>NA|TRBJ1-4|TRBV28|few
CASTQWTADEKLFF
TGTGCCAGCACCCAGTGGACGGCTGATGAAAAACTGTTTTTT
>NA|TRBJ1-1|TRBV18|NA
CASSPNRRGRDAFF
TGTGCCAGCTCACCAAATAGGCGGGGGAGGGACGCTTTCTTT
>TRBD1|TRBJ2-7|TRBV7-9|NA
CASSPRGGTGYVYEQYF
TGTGCCAGCAGCCCCCGCGGCGGGACAGGATATGTTTACGAGCAGTACTTC
>NA|TRBJ1-4|TRBV18|NA
CASSPRGGTNEKLFF
TGTGCCAGCTCACCCAGGGGTGGCACTAATGAAAAACTGTTTTTT
>TRBD1|TRBJ2-1|TRBV27|once
CASSLRDRGPYNEQFF
TGTGCCAGCAGTTTACGGGACAGGGGGCCCTACAATGAGCAGTTCTTC
>NA|TRBJ1-2|TRBV2|NA
CASRGRTDLYGYTF
TGTGCCAGCAGGGGGAGGACAGACCTCTATGGCTACACCTTC
>TRBD1|TRBJ1-2|TRBV5-8|NA
CASSWDREDYGYTF
TGTGCCAGCAGTTGGGACAGGGAGGACTATGGCTACACCTTC
>NA|TRBJ1-3|TRBV15|NA
CATSRQAIGNTIYF
TGTGCCACCAGCAGACAGGCCATTGGAAACACCATATATTTT
>NA|TRBJ2-7|TRBV5-6|NA
CASSLVYEQYF
TGTGCCAGCAGCTTGGTATACGAGCAGTACTTC
>NA|TRBJ1-2|TRBV19|once
CASSTRDKVYGYTF
TGTGCCAGTAGTACCCGGGACAAGGTTTATGGCTACACCTTC
>NA|TRBJ1-6|TRBV4-1|once
CASSQVLRQDNSPLHF
TGCGCCAGCAGCCAAGTGCTCCGACAGGATAATTCACCCCTCCACTTT
>NA|TRBJ2-3|TRBV20-1|NA
CSARPDTQYF
TGCAGTGCTAGACCAGATACGCAGTATTTT
>NA|TRBJ1-6|TRBV11-2|NA
CASSPTLGGNSPLHF
TGTGCCAGCAGCCCTACTCTAGGGGGAAATTCACCCCTCCACTTT
>NA|TRBJ2-4|TRBV4-1|once
CASSRGVVAKNIQYF
TGCGCCAGCAGCCGAGGGGTGGTTGCCAAAAACATTCAGTACTTC
>NA|TRBJ2-7|TRBV27|NA
CASSLSWTANYEQYF
TGTGCCAGCAGTTTATCGTGGACGGCAAACTACGAGCAGTACTTC
>NA|TRBJ1-4|TRBV4-2|NA
CASSLLGQYAEKLFF
TGTGCCAGCAGCCTACTGGGACAATACGCTGAAAAACTGTTTTTT
>NA|TRBJ1-1|TRBV27|few
CASSWNGMNTEAFF
TGTGCCAGCAGTTGGAATGGCATGAACACTGAAGCTTTCTTT
>TRBD1|TRBJ2-7|TRBV29-1|NA
CSAIPDRGYEQYF
TGCAGCGCGATCCCAGACAGGGGCTACGAGCAGTACTTC
>TRBD1|TRBJ1-4|TRBV6-1|once
CASRSAGTANEKLFF
TGTGCCAGTAGGAGTGCCGGGACAGCTAATGAAAAACTGTTTTTT
>NA|TRBJ1-1|TRBV10-3|NA
CAISESWVAEIEAFF
TGTGCCATCAGTGAGTCTTGGGTAGCGGAGATTGAAGCTTTCTTT
>TRBD1|TRBJ2-3|TRBV29-1|NA
CSVAGDRGTDTQYF
TGCAGCGTTGCGGGGGACAGGGGGACAGATACGCAGTATTTT
>NA|TRBJ2-6|TRBV7-9|NA
CASSALGSGANVLTF
TGTGCCAGCAGCGCCCTCGGGTCTGGGGCCAACGTCCTGACTTTC
>NA|TRBJ2-7|TRBV7-2|NA
CASSLQIARDYEQYF
TGTGCCAGCAGCTTACAGATCGCCCGCGACTACGAGCAGTACTTC
>NA|TRBJ2-1|TRBV6-5|NA
CASSYAAPADEQFF
TGTGCCAGCAGTTACGCGGCCCCCGCGGATGAGCAGTTCTTC
>NA|TRBJ2-3|TRBV5-1|NA
CASSVNQGTDTQYF
TGCGCCAGCAGCGTAAATCAGGGTACAGATACGCAGTATTTT
>NA|TRBJ2-2|TRBV7-8|NA
CASSLLGYGELFF
TGTGCCAGCAGCTTGTTGGGTTACGGGGAGCTGTTTTTT
>TRBD1|TRBJ1-2|TRBV7-2|few
CASSQDRGYGYTF
TGTGCCAGCAGCCAGGACAGGGGCTATGGCTACACCTTC
>TRBD1|TRBJ1-3|TRBV13|few
CASSPDRGSTIYF
TGTGCCAGCAGCCCCGACAGGGGTAGCACCATATATTTT
>TRBD2|TRBJ2-1|TRBV6-4|medium-sized
CASSGTSGGANEQFF
TGTGCCAGCAGTGGAACTAGCGGGGGGGCTAATGAGCAGTTCTTC
>NA|TRBJ1-6|TRBV29-1|NA
CSVADSPKDSPLHF
TGCAGCGTAGCGGACAGTCCGAAGGATTCACCCCTCCACTTT
>NA|TRBJ2-1|TRBV20-1|NA
CSATGTAEQFF
TGCAGTGCCACCGGGACGGCTGAGCAGTTCTTC
>NA|TRBJ1-2|TRBV19|NA
CASSMGRNYGYTF
TGTGCCAGTAGTATGGGGCGTAACTATGGCTACACCTTC
>TRBD2|TRBJ2-3|TRBV5-1|NA
CASSLCPWTSGSSTDTQYF
TGCGCCAGCAGCTTGTGCCCGTGGACTAGCGGGTCTAGCACAGATACGCAGTATTTT